The rows below give T cell receptor beta chains drawn from one sample of a study of vaccination and CD4 T cells after COVID-19. TCRdb analysed the PCR reads with MiXCR anew, one entry per CDR3 protein. This sample has approximately 12,000 distinct CDR3 sequences, with roughly 61% found just once. Their target antigens are unknown. The specimen was CD4+ T cells from blood, cultured in vitro. The source of these receptors is a human donor who had recovered from COVID-19. The CDR3 runs from the conserved cysteine through the conserved F or W. A D gene is named only where the DNA matches it firmly. Size values are once, few and many counts, or a class for expanded clones, and some rows have none.

clone_size d_call j_call v_call cdr3_aa cdr3_nt
few . TRBJ1-1 TRBV27 CASSYRSETEAFF TGTGCCAGCAGCTACAGGAGCGAGACTGAAGCTTTCTTT
. TRBD1 TRBJ1-6 TRBV12-3/TRBV12-4 CASRGQARGYNSPLHF TGTGCCAGCAGGGGACAGGCTAGAGGCTATAATTCACCCCTCCACTTT
. . TRBJ2-3 TRBV4-2 CASSLRDGTDTQYF TGTGCCAGCAGCCTCCGGGACGGCACAGATACGCAGTATTTT
. . TRBJ2-1 TRBV15 CATSRETASYNEQFF TGTGCCACCAGCAGAGAGACAGCGAGCTACAATGAGCAGTTCTTC
. . TRBJ2-7 TRBV18 CASSPSGGLAEYREQYF TGTGCCAGCTCACCGTCGGGCGGGTTGGCCGAATATCGGGAGCAGTACTTC
. . TRBJ2-3 TRBV6-1 CASSSLTDTQYF TGTGCCAGCAGCTCCCTCACAGATACGCAGTATTTT
. TRBD1 TRBJ2-7 TRBV6-2/TRBV6-3 CASSSTGTVLNYEQYF TGTGCCAGCAGTTCCACCGGGACAGTACTGAACTACGAGCAGTACTTC
. . TRBJ2-5 TRBV20-1 CSAPGLEETQYF TGCAGTGCTCCAGGACTGGAAGAGACCCAGTACTTC
. . TRBJ1-6 TRBV5-3 CARSLWRDSYNSPLHF TGTGCCAGAAGCTTGTGGAGGGATTCCTATAATTCACCCCTCCACTTT
once . TRBJ2-3 TRBV11-2 CASSLDRGGLADTQYF TGTGCCAGCAGCTTAGATCGCGGGGGCCTGGCAGATACGCAGTATTTT
. TRBD2 TRBJ2-7 TRBV6-1 CASSALAVAYEQYF TGTGCCAGCAGTGCACTAGCGGTAGCCTACGAGCAGTACTTC
few . TRBJ1-1 TRBV6-1 CASSTGSTNTEAFF TGTGCCAGCAGTACAGGGTCCACGAACACTGAAGCTTTCTTT
. . TRBJ1-1 TRBV28 CASSVNRGRNTEAFF TGTGCCAGCAGTGTAAACCGGGGGAGGAACACTGAAGCTTTCTTT
. TRBD2 TRBJ2-2 TRBV27 CASSSGLARGTGELFF TGTGCCAGCAGTTCCGGACTAGCGCGCGGCACCGGGGAGCTGTTTTTT
once . TRBJ1-5 TRBV21-1 CASSLWDRVVNQPQHF TGTGCCAGCAGCCTGTGGGACAGGGTGGTGAATCAGCCCCAGCATTTT
few . TRBJ1-5 TRBV10-2 CASSESGYNQPQHF TGCGCCAGCAGTGAGTCAGGGTATAACCAGCCCCAGCATTTT
. TRBD2 TRBJ2-2 TRBV5-4 CASNTRREGGELFF TGTGCCAGCAACACCAGGCGGGAGGGAGGGGAGCTGTTTTTT
few . TRBJ1-5 TRBV6-2/TRBV6-3 CASSWETFPNQPQHF TGTGCCAGCAGCTGGGAGACTTTTCCCAATCAGCCCCAGCATTTT
few TRBD1 TRBJ1-1 TRBV7-9 CASTKFRDRNTEAFF TGTGCCAGCACCAAATTTCGGGACAGGAACACTGAAGCTTTCTTT
. TRBD1 TRBJ1-5 TRBV2 CASTGQGYQPQHF TGTGCCAGCACGGGACAGGGGTATCAGCCCCAGCATTTT
few . TRBJ1-2 TRBV20-1 CSARDGGTYGYTF TGCAGTGCTAGAGACGGGGGCACCTATGGCTACACCTTC
few . TRBJ1-5 TRBV19 CASSIAVNQPQHF TGTGCCAGTAGTATTGCGGTCAATCAGCCCCAGCATTTT
. . TRBJ2-1 TRBV20-1 CSASRNNEQFF TGCAGTGCTAGCCGGAACAATGAGCAGTTCTTC
. . TRBJ2-7 TRBV2 CASSERVEQYF TGTGCCAGCAGTGAAAGGGTGGAGCAGTACTTC
. . TRBJ2-7 TRBV11-1 CASSLVGQNYEQYF TGTGCCAGCAGCTTAGTTGGGCAGAACTACGAGCAGTACTTC
. . TRBJ1-1 TRBV6-1 CASTLNTEAFF TGTGCCAGCACACTGAACACTGAAGCTTTCTTT
. . TRBJ2-7 TRBV30 CAWSSGSWTYEQYF TGTGCCTGGAGTTCTGGAAGCTGGACCTACGAGCAGTACTTC
. TRBD1 TRBJ1-1 TRBV11-3 CASSLGGQMNTEAFF TGTGCCAGCAGCTTGGGGGGACAGATGAACACTGAAGCTTTCTTT
few . TRBJ2-7 TRBV7-9 CASSLGTRDEQYF TGTGCCAGCAGCCTAGGTACTAGGGACGAGCAGTACTTC
. . TRBJ2-5 TRBV6-2/TRBV6-3 CASSLRLVVEQTQYF TGTGCCAGCAGTCTTCGCCTGGTGGTCGAACAGACCCAGTACTTC
. . TRBJ1-5 TRBV7-2 CASSLEEAGSSPQHF TGTGCCAGCAGCTTAGAGGAGGCAGGATCAAGCCCCCAGCATTTT
. . TRBJ2-4 TRBV19 CASSRPGDGNIQYF TGTGCCAGTAGTAGGCCGGGGGACGGGAACATTCAGTACTTC
. . TRBJ1-6 TRBV4-1 CASSQERGSINSPLHF TGCGCCAGCAGCCAAGAGAGGGGCAGCATTAATTCACCCCTCCACTTT
. . TRBJ2-5 TRBV6-5 CASSYVRGPQETQYF TGTGCCAGCAGTTACGTCCGGGGCCCACAAGAGACCCAGTACTTC
. . TRBJ1-1 TRBV12-3/TRBV12-4 CASSLTTSGAFF TGTGCCAGCAGTTTAACCACATCAGGAGCTTTCTTT
. . TRBJ2-3 TRBV7-2 CASSPVTDTQYF TGTGCCAGCAGCCCCGTCACAGATACGCAGTATTTT
few . TRBJ1-5 TRBV21-1 CASSKVRGWQGNNQPQHF TGTGCCAGCAGCAAGGTCCGGGGGTGGCAGGGTAACAATCAGCCCCAGCATTTT
. TRBD1 TRBJ1-6 TRBV10-3 CAISEYQAGTGDSPLHF TGTGCCATCAGTGAGTACCAGGCCGGGACAGGAGATTCACCCCTCCACTTT
. TRBD1 TRBJ2-4 TRBV6-2/TRBV6-3 CARKGQLAKNIQYF TGTGCCAGGAAGGGACAGTTAGCCAAAAACATTCAGTACTTC
once TRBD1 TRBJ2-7 TRBV6-1 CASRRDRRTYEQYF TGTGCCAGCAGGAGGGACAGGCGAACCTACGAGCAGTACTTC
. . TRBJ2-2 TRBV29-1 CSVDRGSGVNTGELFF TGCAGCGTTGATCGCGGGTCCGGGGTTAACACCGGGGAGCTGTTTTTT
. . TRBJ1-6 TRBV7-2 CASSFDLLSSPLHF TGTGCCAGCAGCTTCGATCTATTATCCTCACCCCTCCACTTT
few TRBD2 TRBJ2-3 TRBV27 CASSFGRVTDTQYF TGTGCCAGCAGTTTTGGGAGGGTCACAGATACGCAGTATTTT
. . TRBJ2-7 TRBV19 CASKVNRVSYEQYF TGTGCCAGTAAGGTGAACAGGGTCTCCTACGAGCAGTACTTC
. . TRBJ1-2 TRBV9 CASSASGRTENYGYTF TGTGCCAGCAGCGCTTCCGGGCGGACAGAGAACTATGGCTACACCTTC
. . TRBJ2-3 TRBV7-9 CASSLTGGTDTQYF TGTGCCAGCAGCTTAACGGGGGGCACAGATACGCAGTATTTT
once . TRBJ2-4 TRBV6-1 CASSEARGIQYF TGTGCCAGCAGTGAGGCCCGGGGCATTCAGTACTTC
. TRBD1 TRBJ2-7 TRBV20-1 CSAQTGLRYEQYF TGCAGTGCTCAGACAGGGCTCCGCTACGAGCAGTACTTC
once . TRBJ2-7 TRBV4-1 CASSQDHNRDEQYF TGCGCCAGCAGCCAAGATCATAACAGGGACGAGCAGTACTTC
. . TRBJ1-6 TRBV6-1 CASRSDGGSSYNSPLHF TGTGCCAGCAGGTCCGACGGGGGGAGCTCCTATAATTCACCCCTCCACTTT
. TRBD1 TRBJ2-2 TRBV7-3 CASSLSYRGRSGELFF TGTGCCAGCAGCTTATCGTACAGGGGGCGATCCGGGGAGCTGTTTTTT
. TRBD2 TRBJ2-3 TRBV10-3 CAITNTSGGNTQYF TGTGCCATCACCAACACTAGCGGGGGAAATACGCAGTATTTT
. . TRBJ2-3 TRBV12-3/TRBV12-4 CAGARAGTDTQYF TGTGCCGGAGCGAGGGCGGGTACAGATACGCAGTATTTT
. . TRBJ1-6 TRBV20-1 CSARATRGISPLHF TGCAGTGCTAGGGCAACCCGTGGGATTTCACCCCTCCACTTT
. . TRBJ2-5 TRBV24-1 CAPAGRPGQYF TGTGCCCCGGCCGGGCGGCCGGGCCAGTACTTC
. TRBD1 TRBJ2-7 TRBV6-1 CASSWTGNYEQYF TGTGCCAGCAGCTGGACAGGGAACTACGAGCAGTACTTC
. . TRBJ1-4 TRBV19 CASSLGNYGPANEKLFF TGTGCCAGTTCCCTAGGAAACTACGGGCCGGCTAATGAAAAACTGTTTTTT
. . TRBJ2-3 TRBV7-2 CASKGAVTQYF TGTGCCAGTAAAGGAGCAGTTACGCAGTATTTT
few TRBD1 TRBJ1-2 TRBV7-8 CASSARTGTGSGYTF TGTGCCAGCAGCGCAAGGACCGGGACAGGGTCGGGCTACACCTTC
few TRBD1 TRBJ1-1 TRBV11-3 CASSLYGQGNTEAFF TGTGCCAGCAGCTTGTACGGACAGGGGAACACTGAAGCTTTCTTT